Reported below is one T cell receptor (beta chain). Antigen specificity is unknown. This record belongs to a study of shared clonotypes between healthy human individuals. The donors, healthy adults who were HIV-negative, had experienced no recent acute infections or vaccinations. This CDR3 spans 17 amino acids. The ends were cut back, 0 bases at V and 2 bases at J, with 17 bases in the middle. CDR1 is LNHNV, CDR2 YYDKDF, per germline (reference sequence). The assay was immunoSEQ multiplex PCR, and TCRdb's table has in-frame clones only and misses some. The sample holds over a million clones, 95% to 97% seen once. Study-wide results and limits: Clonotypes shared by all four sorted-subset donors had higher generation probabilities than non-shared clonotypes.

Sequenced input: naive CD4+ T cells sorted from blood. Described subset: CD45RA+ positively selected. The gene calls are TRBV15 and TRBJ2-7; D may correspond to TRBD1 or TRBD2 (5 bases each). This receptor was identified in a man aged 25 to 40 in good health. The CDR3 coding sequence is TGTGCCACCAGCAGAGATGGGTGGGACGGGCAAACCTACGAGCAGTACTTC. Encoded protein: CATSRDGWDGQTYEQYF.